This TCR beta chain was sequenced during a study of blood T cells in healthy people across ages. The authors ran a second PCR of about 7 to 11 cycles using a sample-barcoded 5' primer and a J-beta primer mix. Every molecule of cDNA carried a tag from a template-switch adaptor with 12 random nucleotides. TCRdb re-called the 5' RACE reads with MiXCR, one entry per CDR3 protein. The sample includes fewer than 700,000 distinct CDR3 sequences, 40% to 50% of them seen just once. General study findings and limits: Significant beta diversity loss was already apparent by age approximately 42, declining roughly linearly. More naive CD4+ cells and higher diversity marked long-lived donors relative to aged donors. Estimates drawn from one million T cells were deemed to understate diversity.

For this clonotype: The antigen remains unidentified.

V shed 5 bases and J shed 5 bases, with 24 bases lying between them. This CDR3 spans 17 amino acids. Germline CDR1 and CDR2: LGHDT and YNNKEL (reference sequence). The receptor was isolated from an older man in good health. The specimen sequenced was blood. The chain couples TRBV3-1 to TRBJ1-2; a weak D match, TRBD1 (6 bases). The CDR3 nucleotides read TGTGCCAGCAGCTCACAGGCCGGCCAGGGGACCTTTTATGGCTACACCTTC. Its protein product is CASSSQAGQGTFYGYTF.